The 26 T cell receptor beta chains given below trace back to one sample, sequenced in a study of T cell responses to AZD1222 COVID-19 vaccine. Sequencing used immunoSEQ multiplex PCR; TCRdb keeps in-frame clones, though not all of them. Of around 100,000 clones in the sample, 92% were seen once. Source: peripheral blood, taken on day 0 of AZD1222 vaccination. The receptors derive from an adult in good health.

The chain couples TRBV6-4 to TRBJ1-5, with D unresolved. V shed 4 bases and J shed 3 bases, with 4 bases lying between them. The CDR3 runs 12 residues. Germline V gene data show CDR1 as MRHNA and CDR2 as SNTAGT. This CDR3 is CASSGNNQPQHF. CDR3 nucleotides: TGTGCCAGCAGTGGGAACAATCAGCCCCAGCATTTT.

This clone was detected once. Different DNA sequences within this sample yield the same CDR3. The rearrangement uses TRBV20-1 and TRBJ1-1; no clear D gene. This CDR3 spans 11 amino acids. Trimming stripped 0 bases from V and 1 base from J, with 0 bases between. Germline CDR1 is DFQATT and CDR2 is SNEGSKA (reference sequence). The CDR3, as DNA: TGCAGTGCTAGAGAGAACACTGAAGCTTTCTTT. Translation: CSARENTEAFF.

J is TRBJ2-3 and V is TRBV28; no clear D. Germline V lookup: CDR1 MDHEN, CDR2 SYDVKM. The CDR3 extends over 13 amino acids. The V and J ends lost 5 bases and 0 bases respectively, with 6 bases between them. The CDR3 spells CASSTPSTDTQYF. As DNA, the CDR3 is TGTGCCAGCAGTACCCCTAGCACAGATACGCAGTATTTT.

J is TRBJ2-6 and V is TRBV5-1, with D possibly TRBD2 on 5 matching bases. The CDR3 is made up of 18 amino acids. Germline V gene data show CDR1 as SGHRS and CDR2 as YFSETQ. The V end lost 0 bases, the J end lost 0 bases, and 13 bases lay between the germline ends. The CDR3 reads CASSLVAFGSSGANVLTF. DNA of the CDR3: TGCGCCAGCAGCTTGGTGGCCTTTGGGAGCTCTGGGGCCAACGTCCTGACTTTC. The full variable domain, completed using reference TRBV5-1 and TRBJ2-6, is KAGVTQTPRYLIKTRGQQVTLSCSPISGHRSVSWYQQTPGQGLQFLFEYFSETQRNKGNFPGRFSGRQFSNSRSEMNVSTLELGDSALYLCASSLVAFGSSGANVLTFGAGSRLTVL.

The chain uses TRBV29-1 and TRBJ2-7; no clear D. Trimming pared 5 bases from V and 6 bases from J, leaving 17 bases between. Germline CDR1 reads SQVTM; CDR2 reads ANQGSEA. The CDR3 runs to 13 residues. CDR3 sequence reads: CSVRAPLTGEQYF. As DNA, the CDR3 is TGCAGCGTTAGGGCCCCTCTAACGGGCGAGCAGTACTTC.

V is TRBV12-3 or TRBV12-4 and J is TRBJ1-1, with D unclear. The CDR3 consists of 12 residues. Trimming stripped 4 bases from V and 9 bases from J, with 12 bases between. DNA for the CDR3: TGTGCCAGCAGTTCCTGGGCGGGCAAAGCTTTCTTT. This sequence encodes CASSSWAGKAFF.

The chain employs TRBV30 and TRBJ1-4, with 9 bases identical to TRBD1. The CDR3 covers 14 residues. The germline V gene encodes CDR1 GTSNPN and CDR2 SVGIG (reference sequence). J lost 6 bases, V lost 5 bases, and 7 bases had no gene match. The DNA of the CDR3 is TGTGCCTGGGCAACAGGGGGCGTGGATGAAAAACTGTTTTTT. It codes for CAWATGGVDEKLFF.

The CDR3 nucleotides read TGTGCCAGCAGCTCGCACAGCGGGAGCGGCTACGAGCAGTACTTC. This sequence encodes CASSSHSGSGYEQYF. The chain has TRBV7-3 and TRBJ2-7, with 8 bases identical to TRBD2. Per germline, CDR1 SGHTA and CDR2 FQGTGA. V gave up 4 bases and J gave up 3 bases; unmatched junction bases: 8. The CDR3 contains 15 residues.

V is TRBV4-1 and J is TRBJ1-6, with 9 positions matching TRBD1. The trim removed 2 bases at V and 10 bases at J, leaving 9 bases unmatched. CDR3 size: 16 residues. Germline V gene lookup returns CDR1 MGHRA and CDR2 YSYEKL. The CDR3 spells CASSQKDSDRGSPLHF. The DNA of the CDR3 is TGCGCCAGCAGCCAAAAGGATAGCGACAGGGGGTCACCCCTCCACTTT.

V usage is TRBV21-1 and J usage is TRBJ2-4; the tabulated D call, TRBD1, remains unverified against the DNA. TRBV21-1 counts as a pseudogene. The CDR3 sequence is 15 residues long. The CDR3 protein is CASSKARTEKNIQYF. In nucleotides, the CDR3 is TGTGCCAGCAGCAAAGCGCGGACAGAGAAAAACATTCAGTACTTC.

CDR3 sequence: CASSSLAGGRTDTQYF. CDR3 coding DNA: TGTGCCAGCAGTTCCCTAGCGGGAGGCCGCACAGATACGCAGTATTTT. The rearrangement uses TRBV11-2 and TRBJ2-3, with TRBD2 identical over 11 bases. Germline V CDR1 and CDR2: SGHAT, FQNNGV. Trimming removed 6 bases from V and 1 base from J; junction bases left unmatched: 6. CDR3 size: 16 residues.

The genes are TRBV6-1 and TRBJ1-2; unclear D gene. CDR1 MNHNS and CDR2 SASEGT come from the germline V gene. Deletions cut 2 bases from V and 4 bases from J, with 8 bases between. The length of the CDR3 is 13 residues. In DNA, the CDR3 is TGTGCCAGCAGTGAACCGGACGGCTATGGCTACACCTTC. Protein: CASSEPDGYGYTF.

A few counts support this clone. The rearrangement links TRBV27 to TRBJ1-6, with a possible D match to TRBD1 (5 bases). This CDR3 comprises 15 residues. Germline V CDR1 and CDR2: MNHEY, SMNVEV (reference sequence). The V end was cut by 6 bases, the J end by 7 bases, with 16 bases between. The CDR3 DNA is TGTGCCAGCAGCCCCATTGTAGGGGTAAATTCACCCCTCCACTTT. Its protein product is CASSPIVGVNSPLHF.

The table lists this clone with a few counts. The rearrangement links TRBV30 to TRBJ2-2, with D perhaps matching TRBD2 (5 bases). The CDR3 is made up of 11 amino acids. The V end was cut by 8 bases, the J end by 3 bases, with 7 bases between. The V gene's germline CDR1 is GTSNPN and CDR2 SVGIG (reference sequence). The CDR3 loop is CATRDTGELFF. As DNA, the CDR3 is TGTGCCACGAGGGACACCGGGGAGCTGTTTTTT.

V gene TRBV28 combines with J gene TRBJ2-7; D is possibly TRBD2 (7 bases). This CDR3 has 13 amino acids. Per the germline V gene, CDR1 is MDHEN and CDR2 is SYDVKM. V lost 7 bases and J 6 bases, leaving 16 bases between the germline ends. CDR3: CASNGGRGIEQYF. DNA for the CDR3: TGTGCCAGCAACGGGGGGCGAGGGATCGAGCAGTACTTC.

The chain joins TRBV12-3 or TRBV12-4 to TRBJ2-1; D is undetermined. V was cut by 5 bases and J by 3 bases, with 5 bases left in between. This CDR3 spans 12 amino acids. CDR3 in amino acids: CASSLGYNEQFF. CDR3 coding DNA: TGTGCCAGCAGTCTAGGCTACAATGAGCAGTTCTTC.

The CDR3 DNA sequence: TGTGCCAGCAGATCCGGACTTTACGAGCAGTACTTC. This gives the protein CASRSGLYEQYF. The chain carries TRBV7-2 and TRBJ2-7; TRBD2 might be the D (5 bases). The CDR3 extends over 12 amino acids. Trimming cost V 6 bases and J 4 bases, with 10 bases left between them. CDR1 is SGHTA and CDR2 is FQGNSA in the germline V gene.

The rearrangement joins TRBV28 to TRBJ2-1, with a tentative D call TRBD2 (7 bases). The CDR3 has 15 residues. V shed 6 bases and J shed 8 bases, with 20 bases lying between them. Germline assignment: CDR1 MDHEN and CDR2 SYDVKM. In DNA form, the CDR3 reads TGTGCCAGCAGCCCTCTTGGGGGCGCGGGAGATGAGCAGTTCTTC. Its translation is CASSPLGGAGDEQFF.

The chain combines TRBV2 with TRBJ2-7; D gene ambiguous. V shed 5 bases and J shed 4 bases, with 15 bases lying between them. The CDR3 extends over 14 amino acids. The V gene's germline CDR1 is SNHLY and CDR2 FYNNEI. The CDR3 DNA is TGTGCCAGCAGTTACTTCCAGGACGCTTACGAGCAGTACTTC. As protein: CASSYFQDAYEQYF.

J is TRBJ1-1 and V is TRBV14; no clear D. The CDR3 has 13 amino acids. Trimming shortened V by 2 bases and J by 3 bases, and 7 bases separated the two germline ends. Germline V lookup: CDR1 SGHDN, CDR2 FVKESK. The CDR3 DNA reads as TGTGCCAGCAGCCAAACCAAGCACACTGAAGCTTTCTTT. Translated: CASSQTKHTEAFF.

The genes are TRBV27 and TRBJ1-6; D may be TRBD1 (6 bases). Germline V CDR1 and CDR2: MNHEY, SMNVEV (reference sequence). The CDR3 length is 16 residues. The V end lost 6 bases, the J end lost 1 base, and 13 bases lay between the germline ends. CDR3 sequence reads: CASRQGFGSYNSPLHF. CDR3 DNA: TGTGCCAGCAGACAGGGATTTGGGTCCTATAATTCACCCCTCCACTTT.

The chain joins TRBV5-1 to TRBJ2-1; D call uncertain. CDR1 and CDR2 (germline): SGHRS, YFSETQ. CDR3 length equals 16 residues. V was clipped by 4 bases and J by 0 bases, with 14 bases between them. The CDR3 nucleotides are TGCGCCAGCAGCAACTTTTGGGGTGTCTCCTACAATGAGCAGTTCTTC. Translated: CASSNFWGVSYNEQFF.

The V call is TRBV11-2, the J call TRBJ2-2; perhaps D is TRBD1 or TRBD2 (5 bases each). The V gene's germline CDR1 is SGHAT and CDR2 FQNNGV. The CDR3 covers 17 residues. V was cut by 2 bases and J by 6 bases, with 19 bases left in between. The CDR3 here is CASSLLNSRAGAGELFF. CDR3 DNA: TGTGCCAGCAGCTTACTAAACTCCAGGGCGGGCGCCGGGGAGCTGTTTTTT.

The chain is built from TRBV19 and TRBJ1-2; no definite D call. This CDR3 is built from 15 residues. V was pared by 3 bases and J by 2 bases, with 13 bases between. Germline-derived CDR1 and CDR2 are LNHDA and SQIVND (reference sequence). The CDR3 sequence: CASSIAPVRNYGYTF. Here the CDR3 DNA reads TGTGCCAGTAGTATCGCACCGGTAAGGAACTATGGCTACACCTTC. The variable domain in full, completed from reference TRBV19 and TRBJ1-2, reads DGGITQSPKYLFRKEGQNVTLSCEQNLNHDAMYWYRQDPGQGLRLIYYSQIVNDFQKGDIAEGYSVSREKKESFPLTVTSAQKNPTAFYLCASSIAPVRNYGYTFGSGTRLTVV.

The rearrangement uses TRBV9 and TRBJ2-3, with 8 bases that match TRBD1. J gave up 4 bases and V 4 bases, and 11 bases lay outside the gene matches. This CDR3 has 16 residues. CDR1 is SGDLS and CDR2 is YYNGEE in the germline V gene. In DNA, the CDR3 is TGTGCCAGCAGCCGAAGAGACAGGGGCGGGCCAGATACGCAGTATTTT. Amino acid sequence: CASSRRDRGGPDTQYF.

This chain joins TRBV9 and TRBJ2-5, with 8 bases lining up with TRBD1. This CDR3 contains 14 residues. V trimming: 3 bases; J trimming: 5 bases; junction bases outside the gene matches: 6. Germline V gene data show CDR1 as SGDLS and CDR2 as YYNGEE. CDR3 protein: CASSERTGSETQYF. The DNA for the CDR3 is TGTGCCAGCAGCGAACGGACAGGGTCTGAGACCCAGTACTTC. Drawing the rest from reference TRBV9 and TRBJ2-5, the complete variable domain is DSGVTQTPKHLITATGQRVTLRCSPRSGDLSVYWYQQSLDQGLQFLIQYYNGEERAKGNILERFSAQQFPDLHSELNLSSLELGDSALYFCASSERTGSETQYFGPGTRLLVL.